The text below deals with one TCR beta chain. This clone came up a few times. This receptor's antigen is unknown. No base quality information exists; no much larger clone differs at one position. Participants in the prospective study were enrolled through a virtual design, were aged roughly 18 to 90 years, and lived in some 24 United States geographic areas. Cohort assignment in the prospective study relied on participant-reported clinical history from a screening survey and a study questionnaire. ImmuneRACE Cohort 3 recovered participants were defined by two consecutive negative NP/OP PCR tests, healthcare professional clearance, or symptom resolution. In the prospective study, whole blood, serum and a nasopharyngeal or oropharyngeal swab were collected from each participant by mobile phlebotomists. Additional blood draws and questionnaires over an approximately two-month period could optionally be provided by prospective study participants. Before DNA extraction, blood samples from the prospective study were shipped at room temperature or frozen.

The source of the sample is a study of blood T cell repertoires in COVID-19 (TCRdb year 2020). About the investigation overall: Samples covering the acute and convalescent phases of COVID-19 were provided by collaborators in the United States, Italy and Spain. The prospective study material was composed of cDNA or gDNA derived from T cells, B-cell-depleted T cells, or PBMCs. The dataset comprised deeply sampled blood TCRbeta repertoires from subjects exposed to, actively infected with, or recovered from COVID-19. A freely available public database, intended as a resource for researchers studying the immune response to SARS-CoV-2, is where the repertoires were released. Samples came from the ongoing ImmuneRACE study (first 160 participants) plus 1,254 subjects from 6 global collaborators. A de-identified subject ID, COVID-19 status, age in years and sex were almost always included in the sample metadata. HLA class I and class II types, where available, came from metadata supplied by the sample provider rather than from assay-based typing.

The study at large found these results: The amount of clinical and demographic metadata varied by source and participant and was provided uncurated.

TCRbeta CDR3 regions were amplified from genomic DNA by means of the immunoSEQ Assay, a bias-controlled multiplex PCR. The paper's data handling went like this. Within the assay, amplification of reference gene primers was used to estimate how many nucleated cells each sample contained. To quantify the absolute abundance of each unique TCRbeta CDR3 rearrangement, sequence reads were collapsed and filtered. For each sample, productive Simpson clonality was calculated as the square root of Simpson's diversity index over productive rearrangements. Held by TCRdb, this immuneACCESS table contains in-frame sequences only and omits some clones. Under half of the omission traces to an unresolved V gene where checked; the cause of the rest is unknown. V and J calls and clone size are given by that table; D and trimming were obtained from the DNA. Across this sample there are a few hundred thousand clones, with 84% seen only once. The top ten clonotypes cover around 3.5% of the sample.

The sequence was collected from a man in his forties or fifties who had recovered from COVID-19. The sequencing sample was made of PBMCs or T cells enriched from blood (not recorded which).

The bases are TGTGCCAGCAGCCCCCGACCGGGGGATGAGCAGTTCTTC. This is translated as CASSPRPGDEQFF. The V and J genes are TRBV4-2 and TRBJ2-1; TRBD2 is a possible D gene, resting on 6 matching bases. Counted from cysteine to phenylalanine, this CDR3 has 13 amino acids. Only the CDR3 DNA stays, 39 bases, in frame from base 1. V and J are truncated by 4 bases and 8 bases respectively, leaving an intervening sequence of 12 bases. The germline V gene yields LGHNA for CDR1 and YNFKEQ for CDR2.